Each of the 8 T cell receptor beta chains below was sequenced from the same sample in a study of identical twins. Via MiXCR, TCRdb re-called the 5' RACE reads, giving one row per CDR3 protein. Among some 630,000 distinct CDR3 sequences, 7% to 7.5% were seen once, and the ten largest hold roughly 1.6%. These same records also appear under a second study, on yellow fever vaccine responses in identical twins.

Sequencing used PBMCs. The receptors were gathered from a woman between 18 and 29 years old in good health.

This clonotype has more than one count but fewer than ten. The CDR3 loop is CASSSSGNQPQHF. The DNA of the CDR3 is TGTGCCAGCAGCTCTAGCGGCAATCAGCCCCAGCATTTT. This chain links TRBV7-9 with TRBJ1-5; D is unclear. Germline assignment: CDR1 SEHNR and CDR2 FQNEAQ (reference sequence). The CDR3 has 13 residues. V dropped 4 bases and J dropped 2 bases, with 6 bases sitting between them.

The chain uses TRBV4-1 and TRBJ2-1; 8 nucleotides line up with TRBD2. Germline V lookup: CDR1 MGHRA, CDR2 YSYEKL. With 1 base clipped from V and 5 bases from J, the junction kept 7 bases outside the gene matches. CDR3 length equals 16 residues. CDR3 sequence: CASSQAAGVGDNEQFF. CDR3 sequence (DNA): TGCGCCAGCAGCCAAGCAGCGGGAGTAGGCGACAATGAGCAGTTCTTC.

There are a few counts of this clonotype. J is TRBJ2-1 and V is TRBV11-3; 13 nucleotides agree with TRBD2. V trimming: 7 bases; J trimming: 7 bases; junction bases outside the gene matches: 7. The CDR3 has 15 residues. Germline V gene data show CDR1 as SGHNT and CDR2 as YENEEA. The CDR3 DNA sequence: TGTGCCAGCACCACAGGACTAGCGGGAGTAAATGAGCAGTTCTTC. Translating gives CASTTGLAGVNEQFF.

The rearrangement uses TRBV2 and TRBJ2-7, with D uncertain. CDR1 and CDR2 (germline): SNHLY, FYNNEI. The CDR3 spans 13 residues. V lost 3 bases and J 4 bases, leaving 10 bases between the germline ends. The CDR3, as DNA: TGTGCCAGCAGTGACGGGCAGGTGTACGAGCAGTACTTC. Residues: CASSDGQVYEQYF.

Many counts were recorded for this clonotype. The rearrangement joins TRBV3-1 to TRBJ1-2; D might be TRBD1 (5 bases). Germline lookup yields CDR1 LGHDT and CDR2 YNNKEL (reference sequence). There are 15 residues in the CDR3. Between the trimmed V and J ends, which lost 1 base and 4 bases, there was a span of 13 bases. In DNA form, the CDR3 reads TGTGCCAGCAGCCAAGGGTCAGGGATCCCCTATGGCTACACCTTC. This translates into CASSQGSGIPYGYTF.

This clonotype appeared many times. The V gene is TRBV6-2 or TRBV6-3, the J gene TRBJ2-7, with TRBD1 matching 8 bases. The V and J ends lost 5 bases and 7 bases, in that order; junction bases with no gene match: 16. Germline V CDR1 and CDR2: MNHEY, SVGEGT. The CDR3 covers 16 residues. DNA for the CDR3: TGTGCCAGCAGTCCCCCTAGGGCAGGGGGCTCTCGGGAGCAGTACGTC. This translates into CASSPPRAGGSREQYV.

There are many counts of this clonotype. V gene TRBV10-3 combines with J gene TRBJ2-7; 13 nucleotides agree with TRBD2. After removal of 5 bases from V and 4 bases from J, the junction contained 8 bases not matched to a gene. This CDR3 has 16 residues. CDR1 and CDR2 from the germline V gene are ENHRY and SYGVKD. As DNA, the CDR3 is TGTGCCATCAGTCGGACTAGCGGGAGCGGCGGGTACGAGCAGTACTTC. It codes for CAISRTSGSGGYEQYF.

The sample holds many counts of this clonotype. The gene calls are TRBV14 and TRBJ2-1; possible D gene TRBD2, 6 bases. This CDR3 has 14 residues. V lost 8 bases, J lost 2 bases, and 13 bases lay in between. Per germline, CDR1 SGHDN and CDR2 FVKESK. CDR3 residues: CASWASAAYNEQFF. Written as DNA, the CDR3 is TGTGCCAGCTGGGCTAGCGCGGCCTACAATGAGCAGTTCTTC.